The 29 T cell receptor beta chains below all came from one sample that was sequenced in a study of shared clonotypes between healthy human individuals. Assay: immunoSEQ multiplex PCR; the TCRdb copy retains only in-frame clones and omits some. Among around 2.5 million clones, roughly 93% were seen once, and the ten largest hold about 0.34%. The sequenced sample consisted of naive CD4+ T cells from PBMCs. The subset denotes: CD45RA+ positively selected. These receptors originate from a man aged 18 to 29 in good health. Some clones in this sample may be carry-over from other donors' samples.

The V gene is TRBV27, the J gene TRBJ2-2; TRBD2 matches 7 bases. Germline-derived CDR1 and CDR2 are MNHEY and SMNVEV (reference sequence). V shed 3 bases, J shed 4 bases, and the junction held 8 bases outside the gene matches. The CDR3 is 16 amino acids. CDR3 residues: CASSFRGSGLTGELFF. Here the CDR3 DNA reads TGTGCCAGCAGTTTTAGGGGTAGCGGGCTCACCGGGGAGCTGTTTTTT.

To note about this clone: The same CDR3 arises from other DNA sequences in this sample as well. V is TRBV6-5 and J is TRBJ2-7, with D unresolved. This CDR3 has 14 residues. Trimming cost V 6 bases and J 3 bases, with 15 bases left between them. Germline lookup yields CDR1 MNHEY and CDR2 SVGAGI. The CDR3 DNA sequence: TGTGCCAGCAGCGTAATAGGTGGAAGCTACGAGCAGTACTTC. As protein: CASSVIGGSYEQYF.

V usage is TRBV29-1 and J usage is TRBJ2-7, with 10 bases aligning to TRBD1. Germline V gives CDR1 SQVTM, CDR2 ANQGSEA. The CDR3 consists of 13 residues. V lost 7 bases to trimming and J lost 7 bases; unmatched junction nucleotides: 10. CDR3 residues: CSAGRDRGREQYF. The CDR3 DNA reads TGCAGCGCTGGGAGGGACAGGGGCAGGGAGCAGTACTTC.

This sequence joins TRBV5-6 and TRBJ2-7, with 9 bases lining up with TRBD1. The CDR3 sequence is 14 residues long. Germline CDR1 SGHDT, CDR2 YYEEEE. V gave up 4 bases and J gave up 5 bases; unmatched junction bases: 7. CDR3 in amino acids: CASSPTGGVNEQYF. As DNA, the CDR3 is TGTGCCAGCAGCCCGACAGGGGGTGTCAACGAGCAGTACTTC.

The V gene is TRBV29-1, the J gene TRBJ2-3; no firm D call. Deletions cut 5 bases from V and 6 bases from J, with 21 bases between. The germline gives CDR1 SQVTM, CDR2 ANQGSEA. There are 15 residues in the CDR3. The CDR3 region has the DNA TGCAGCGTTCTTTGGCGACCCTACCGCATGGATACGCAGTATTTT. This gives the protein CSVLWRPYRMDTQYF.

The chain has TRBV7-9 and TRBJ2-7; 10 nucleotides align to TRBD1. The CDR3 totals 16 residues. Germline assignment: CDR1 SEHNR and CDR2 FQNEAQ (reference sequence). The junction had 10 bases not matched to a gene; V was cut back by 2 bases and J by 6 bases. The CDR3 nucleotides read TGTGCCAGCAGCTTACTTCGGGACAGGGGTTTTGGCGAGCAGTACTTC. It is translated as CASSLLRDRGFGEQYF.

The V call is TRBV2, the J call TRBJ2-1, with D unresolved. The V gene lost 6 bases and the J gene lost 0 bases, with 12 bases spanning the gap. The CDR3 consists of 15 residues. The germline V gene has CDR1 SNHLY and CDR2 FYNNEI. The CDR3 DNA reads as TGTGCCAGCAGGGACCTCGGAGACTCCTACAATGAGCAGTTCTTC. Residues: CASRDLGDSYNEQFF.

The chain recombines TRBV5-4 with TRBJ1-1; 12 bases map to TRBD1. The trim removed 0 bases at V and 4 bases at J, leaving 7 bases unmatched. The CDR3 spans 17 residues. Germline CDR1 is SGHNT and CDR2 is YYREEE (reference sequence). The CDR3 sequence: CASSLGDRGPKGTEAFF. The CDR3 region has the DNA TGTGCCAGCAGCTTGGGGGACAGGGGGCCGAAGGGCACTGAAGCTTTCTTT.

The genes are TRBV18 and TRBJ2-5, with 12 positions matching TRBD1. From germline, CDR1 is KGHSH and CDR2 LQKENI. J lost 5 bases, V lost 0 bases, and 7 bases had no gene match. This CDR3 has 17 residues. CDR3 coding DNA: TGTGCCAGCTCACCACCGGCGGGACAGGGGGCCCGGGAGACCCAGTACTTC. The encoded protein is CASSPPAGQGARETQYF.

The rearrangement joins TRBV2 to TRBJ2-7; 9 bases match TRBD2. Germline CDR1 and CDR2: SNHLY and FYNNEI. Germline trimming cut 7 bases from V and 4 bases from J; bases unmatched to any gene: 5. This CDR3 is built from 13 residues. CDR3 sequence reads: CASKGTSFYEQYF. The CDR3 DNA reads as TGTGCCAGCAAGGGGACTAGCTTTTACGAGCAGTACTTC.

The chain recombines TRBV5-4 with TRBJ1-6, with unresolved D. The germline V and J ends were trimmed by 1 base and 6 bases, with 5 bases remaining between them. The CDR3 runs to 13 residues. In germline, CDR1 is SGHNT, CDR2 YYREEE (reference sequence). CDR3 in amino acids: CASSLSPNSPLHF. The CDR3 DNA is TGTGCCAGCAGCTTGAGTCCTAATTCACCCCTCCACTTT.

The chain is built from TRBV5-1 and TRBJ2-3; 7 bases match TRBD1. CDR3 length: 16 residues. Germline loops: CDR1 SGHRS, CDR2 YFSETQ. V was pared by 4 bases and J by 0 bases, with 8 bases of the junction left unmatched. CDR3 amino acids: CASSPGTEYSTDTQYF. The CDR3 DNA follows: TGCGCCAGCAGCCCAGGGACAGAGTATAGCACAGATACGCAGTATTTT.

CDR3 region: CSASGVLTVGYTF. The CDR3 coding sequence is TGCAGCGCCTCGGGAGTATTGACGGTGGGCTACACCTTC. V gene TRBV29-1 combines with J gene TRBJ1-2, with unresolved D. From germline, CDR1 is SQVTM and CDR2 ANQGSEA. The CDR3 runs to 13 residues. The germline V and J ends were trimmed by 7 bases and 8 bases, with 20 bases remaining between them.

This chain joins TRBV27 and TRBJ2-2; 7 positions match TRBD2. From germline, CDR1 is MNHEY and CDR2 SMNVEV (reference sequence). This CDR3 has 16 residues. V was pared by 1 base and J by 1 base, with 3 bases of the junction left unmatched. Here the CDR3 reads CASSLFGLGNTGELFF. CDR3 nucleotides: TGTGCCAGCAGTTTATTTGGACTAGGGAACACCGGGGAGCTGTTTTTT.

The rearrangement uses TRBV7-9 and TRBJ2-7; weak D call: TRBD2 (5 bases). Germline CDR1 reads SEHNR; CDR2 reads FQNEAQ (reference sequence). The V and J ends lost 5 bases and 2 bases respectively, with 10 bases between them. This CDR3 has 13 amino acids. CDR3 in DNA: TGTGCCAGCAGCAGAGGGAATCCCTACGAGCAGTACTTC. Residues: CASSRGNPYEQYF.

The chain links TRBV7-3 to TRBJ2-3; 7 bases are a match to TRBD2. Germline loops: CDR1 SGHTA, CDR2 FQGTGA. With 2 bases clipped from V and 4 bases from J, the junction kept 6 bases outside the gene matches. The CDR3 sequence is 15 residues long. This CDR3 reads CASSLLAGDADTQYF. CDR3 bases: TGTGCCAGCAGCTTACTTGCGGGAGACGCAGATACGCAGTATTTT.

This sequence joins TRBV4-1 and TRBJ1-3; the D gene is possibly TRBD1 (6 bases). The V gene's germline CDR1 is MGHRA and CDR2 YSYEKL. Trimming left V 2 bases short and J 4 bases short, with 15 bases between. The CDR3 runs to 16 residues. CDR3 sequence: CASSQQGSLGGNTIYF. As DNA, the CDR3 is TGCGCCAGCAGCCAACAGGGGAGTTTGGGAGGAAACACCATATATTTT.

V and J are TRBV5-4 and TRBJ2-2; possible D gene TRBD1, 5 bases. The CDR3 extends over 15 amino acids. The germline gives CDR1 SGHNT, CDR2 YYREEE (reference sequence). The ends were cut back, 1 base at V and 4 bases at J, with 11 bases in the middle. CDR3 coding DNA: TGTGCCAGCAGCTTGCGCCAGGGATTCACCGGGGAGCTGTTTTTT. Its protein product is CASSLRQGFTGELFF.

This chain links TRBV9 with TRBJ1-4; D is ambiguous. CDR1 is SGDLS, CDR2 YYNGEE, per germline. V was cut by 0 bases and J by 5 bases, with 8 bases left in between. The CDR3 has 14 amino acids. The DNA of the CDR3 is TGTGCCAGCAGCGTAGGCAGCAGGAATGAAAAACTGTTTTTT. It yields the protein CASSVGSRNEKLFF. The full variable domain, rest sourced from reference TRBV9 and TRBJ1-4, is DSGVTQTPKHLITATGQRVTLRCSPRSGDLSVYWYQQSLDQGLQFLIQYYNGEERAKGNILERFSAQQFPDLHSELNLSSLELGDSALYFCASSVGSRNEKLFFGSGTQLSVL.

This chain connects TRBV5-1 to TRBJ2-7; 13 bases align to TRBD2. CDR3 size: 14 residues. The V gene's germline CDR1 is SGHRS and CDR2 YFSETQ. Trimming removed 4 bases from V and 7 bases from J; junction bases left unmatched: 5. CDR3 bases: TGCGCCAGCAGCCAACGACTAGCGGGAGGAGAGCAGTACTTC. This sequence encodes CASSQRLAGGEQYF.

The DNA for the CDR3 is TGCGCCAGCAGCCAAGTAACTCTCGGGACAGGGGTGTCCTACGAGCAGTACTTC. It codes for CASSQVTLGTGVSYEQYF. The V and J genes are TRBV4-1 and TRBJ2-7, with TRBD1 identical over 10 bases. V dropped 1 base and J dropped 1; count of bases not matched to a gene: 10. In germline, CDR1 is MGHRA, CDR2 YSYEKL. This CDR3 region has 18 residues.

V is TRBV5-1 and J is TRBJ2-3; perhaps TRBD1 as D (5 bases). From germline, CDR1 is SGHRS and CDR2 YFSETQ. The CDR3 has 15 residues. V was trimmed by 1 base and J by 2 bases, leaving 11 bases between them. The CDR3 bases are TGCGCCAGCAGCTTGACCGGACACCTCACAGATACGCAGTATTTT. Translation: CASSLTGHLTDTQYF. Using reference TRBV5-1 and TRBJ2-3 for the parts outside the CDR3, the full variable domain is KAGVTQTPRYLIKTRGQQVTLSCSPISGHRSVSWYQQTPGQGLQFLFEYFSETQRNKGNFPGRFSGRQFSNSRSEMNVSTLELGDSALYLCASSLTGHLTDTQYFGPGTRLTVL.

The V and J genes are TRBV28 and TRBJ1-3; TRBD1 agrees at 7 bases. The CDR3 consists of 16 residues. Germline CDR1 and CDR2: MDHEN and SYDVKM. V shed 6 bases and J 0 bases; nucleotides not matched to a gene: 8. In DNA form, the CDR3 reads TGTGCCAGCAGCGCACAGGGGCCTCTCTCTGGAAACACCATATATTTT. Amino acid sequence: CASSAQGPLSGNTIYF.

This clone showed up just once. The V gene is TRBV18, the J gene TRBJ1-1; TRBD1 is a possible D gene (6 bases). CDR3 length: 14 amino acids. V was trimmed by 3 bases and J by 7 bases, leaving 15 bases between them. From germline, CDR1 is KGHSH and CDR2 LQKENI. Written as DNA, the CDR3 is TGTGCCAGCTCACCCAAAGGGACAACTCTTGAAGCTTTCTTT. It yields the protein CASSPKGTTLEAFF.

The chain is built from TRBV5-4 and TRBJ1-3, with D possibly being TRBD1 (6 bases). The germline CDR1 and CDR2 sequences are SGHNT and YYREEE (reference sequence). V gave up 4 bases and J gave up 1 base, with 15 bases separating them. CDR3 size: 16 residues. The CDR3: CASSARTAGSGNTIYF. CDR3 DNA sequence: TGTGCCAGCAGCGCTCGGACAGCTGGTTCTGGAAACACCATATATTTT.

This chain links TRBV7-2 with TRBJ2-1; TRBD1 agrees at 10 bases. The CDR3 has 15 residues. The junction had 4 bases not matched to a gene; V was cut back by 5 bases and J by 3 bases. From germline, CDR1 is SGHTA and CDR2 FQGNSA. CDR3 nucleotides: TGTGCCAGCAGCGGATGGACAGGGGGCTACAATGAGCAGTTCTTC. This translates into CASSGWTGGYNEQFF.

As regards this clone: Other DNA sequences in the sample encode the same CDR3. The chain combines TRBV18 with TRBJ1-4; 9 positions match TRBD1. The CDR3 has 15 residues. Germline V gives CDR1 KGHSH, CDR2 LQKENI. Trimming at V came to 6 bases and at J to 2 bases, leaving 4 bases not matched to a gene. CDR3 bases: TGTGCCAGCTCCCCGACAGGGGGTACTAATGAAAAACTGTTTTTT. It translates to CASSPTGGTNEKLFF.

The chain uses TRBV30 and TRBJ2-1, with 9 bases that match TRBD1. The CDR3 runs to 19 residues. J gave up 7 bases and V 2 bases, and 21 bases lay outside the gene matches. The germline gives CDR1 GTSNPN, CDR2 SVGIG (reference sequence). The CDR3 region has the DNA TGTGCCTGGAGTAAATTTCTTCCCTTCGGTGGGACAGGGAGGAATGAGCAGTTCTTC. Its translation is CAWSKFLPFGGTGRNEQFF.

The chain combines TRBV19 with TRBJ1-4; 7 bases agree with TRBD1. From germline, CDR1 is LNHDA and CDR2 SQIVND (reference sequence). The CDR3 has 17 residues. V lost 4 bases, J lost 0 bases, and 8 bases stayed unmatched. The CDR3 DNA reads TGTGCCAGTAGTACCGGGACAGCTCGAGCAACTAATGAAAAACTGTTTTTT. Its protein product is CASSTGTARATNEKLFF.